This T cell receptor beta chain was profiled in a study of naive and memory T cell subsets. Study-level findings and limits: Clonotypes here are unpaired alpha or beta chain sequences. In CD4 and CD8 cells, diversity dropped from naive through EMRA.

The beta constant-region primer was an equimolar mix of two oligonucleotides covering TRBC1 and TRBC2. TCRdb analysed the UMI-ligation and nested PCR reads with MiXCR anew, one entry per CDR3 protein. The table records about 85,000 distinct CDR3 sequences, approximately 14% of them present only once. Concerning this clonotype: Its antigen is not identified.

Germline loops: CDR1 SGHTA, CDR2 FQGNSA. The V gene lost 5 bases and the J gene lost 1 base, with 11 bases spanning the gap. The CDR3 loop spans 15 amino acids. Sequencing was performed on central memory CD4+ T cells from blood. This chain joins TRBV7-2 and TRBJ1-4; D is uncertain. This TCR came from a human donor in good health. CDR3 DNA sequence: TGTGCCAGCAGCCGACGTGGAGGAACTAATGAAAAACTGTTTTTT. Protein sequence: CASSRRGGTNEKLFF.